This entry features one T cell receptor (beta chain) sequence. This clone's antigen is unknown. No qualities accompany the bases; no much larger clone lies one base away. This record belongs to a study of T cell responses to AZD1222 COVID-19 vaccine (dated by TCRdb to the early 2020s). Looking at the study overall: TCR sequencing was performed for 230 to 250 trial participants, of whom 207 were given two doses of AZD1222 and some 26 were given two doses of MenACWY control vaccine. Enrollment into the trials was organized by age into subgroups of 18-55, 56-69 and 70-plus years, and those subgroups contained around 150, 28 and 57 TCR-sequenced participants, respectively. Findings and caveats that apply to the study as a whole: The 56-69-year group was small, and its depth increase did not reach significance, likely because of low power. Vaccine-associated CD4 TCRs spanned the whole spike protein, with dominant responses in regions 160-218 and 743-854. A significant rise in spike-specific TCR breadth and depth was observed after two AZD1222 doses relative to day 0 and relative to MenACWY recipients. Most participants were white British and females outnumbered males, and the authors suggested that clonal diversity may have been underestimated. Nearly half of unique spike-specific TCRs reportedly recognized epitopes outside regions mutated in the B.1.351 and B.1.1.7 variants. No day 14 peak-response samples were available, so repertoires were characterized only after the peak T cell response. Only six AZD1222 recipients were SARS-CoV-2 seropositive at baseline, limiting conclusions about previously exposed vaccinees.

Trimming takes 7 bases off V and 1 base off J; junction bases not matched to a gene: 16. Measured from the cysteine to the phenylalanine, the CDR3 is 18 residues long. CDR3 DNA only is kept here, 54 bases in frame from base 1. Looking up the germline V gene yields CDR1 MGHRA and CDR2 YSYEKL. The CDR3 regions of human TCRbeta chains were subjected to immunosequencing. Regarding the original processing steps: TCRs in the repertoires were compared against a reference library of SARS-CoV-2-specific TCRs that had been generated with the MIRA antigen-specificity platform. Breadth was defined as the fraction of unique TCRs that were SARS-CoV-2-associated, and depth was defined as the fraction of total T cells that were SARS-CoV-2-associated. Using the MIRA data, every spike-specific TCR was mapped to the spike region that the TCR reacted to and assigned to either a CD4 or a CD8 class. Log10-transformed breadth and depth values were compared by one-way ANOVA with Sidak's multiple comparisons tests. TCRdb retrieved this table from immuneACCESS and kept in-frame rearrangements only. Not all clones are present; in checked studies, unresolved V genes account for under half, and no reason is known for the remainder. D and trimming come from the DNA, and the V and J calls and clone size come from that table. This sample is represented by under 150,000 clones; around 83% of them were singletons. The top ten constitute around 4.1% of the sample.

The time point label here, explained by the study, means: baseline before first vaccination. This specimen's treatment or condition label, interpreted: meningococcal conjugate vaccine given as trial control. Vaccinee samples came from UK trials COV001 and COV002, including a single-blind randomized controlled phase 2/3 trial of AZD1222 (ChAdOx1 nCoV-19) in healthy adults. For TCRbeta chain sequencing, PBMC samples were collected from trial participants at day 0 and at day 28 after the second dose. This sequence originates from an adult in good health. The V and J genes are TRBV4-1 and TRBJ1-5; TRBD1 matches 7 bases in the middle. The sample consisted of peripheral blood, taken on day 0 of MenACWY control vaccination. The nucleotides read TGCGCCAGCACCAAAGACACCCTGGACAGGCCAAGCAATCAGCCCCAGCATTTT. It specifies CASTKDTLDRPSNQPQHF.